Below, one T cell receptor beta chain is given with its context. The sample is drawn from a study of control samples from healthy donors and cancer patients. The length of the CDR3 is 15 residues. CDR1 and CDR2 (germline): LNHDA, SQIVND (reference sequence). Unmatched junction bases numbered 9, after V lost 7 bases and J lost 5 bases. Here immunoSEQ multiplex PCR was the method, and the copy in TCRdb shows in-frame clones only, minus some. There are about 150,000 clones in the sample; 75% to 95% occur only once, and about 3.2% lies in the top ten. The TCR comes from a man between 25 and 39 years old in good health. The genes are TRBV19 and TRBJ2-2; 8 nucleotides align to TRBD1. Specimen: blood. DNA of the CDR3: TGTGCCAGTAAAACGGACAGGGTACTTACCGGGGAGCTGTTTTTT. Protein product: CASKTDRVLTGELFF.